The 8 T cell receptor beta chains listed next were all sequenced from one sample in a study of Graves' ophthalmopathy and Graves' hyperthyroidism. The authors amplified TCR beta CDR3 regions, and they did so from RNA transcripts for repertoire sequencing. First-round RT-PCR used HTBI primers; second-round multiplex PCR followed. TCRdb ran MiXCR on the multiplex PCR reads and lists one entry per CDR3 protein. The sample yields 150,000 or so distinct CDR3 sequences, roughly two fifths seen once. The sequencing input was peripheral blood. Receptor source: a man aged 25 to 40 with Graves' ophthalmopathy.

This clonotype was seen many times. The chain carries TRBV27 and TRBJ2-5, with unresolved D. The CDR3 spans 13 residues. Trimming pared 6 bases from V and 3 bases from J, leaving 11 bases between. Germline lookup yields CDR1 MNHEY and CDR2 SMNVEV (reference sequence). The CDR3 nucleotides are TGTGCCAGCAGCCCGAACGCCGAAGAGACCCAGTACTTC. Translation: CASSPNAEETQYF.

V usage is TRBV27 and J usage is TRBJ1-2, with D possibly TRBD1 on 6 matching bases. The CDR3 consists of 17 residues. The germline gives CDR1 MNHEY, CDR2 SMNVEV (reference sequence). V dropped 4 bases and J dropped 0 bases, with 18 bases sitting between them. As DNA, the CDR3 is TGTGCCAGCAGTTCGCTCGGGACACCGAGGACTAACTATGGCTACACCTTC. This encodes CASSSLGTPRTNYGYTF.

This clonotype occurred a few times. V is TRBV6-1 and J is TRBJ1-5, with 9 positions matching TRBD1. V lost 3 bases to trimming and J lost 4 bases; unmatched junction nucleotides: 4. The CDR3 is made up of 15 amino acids. The germline gives CDR1 MNHNS, CDR2 SASEGT. This CDR3 reads CASSEDRGKNQPQHF. Written as DNA, the CDR3 is TGTGCCAGCAGTGAGGACAGGGGTAAAAATCAGCCCCAGCATTTT.

Note on this clonotype: A much larger clone sits a single nucleotide away, making a read error possible. The chain couples TRBV30 to TRBJ1-2; D is unresolved. Germline CDR1 reads GTSNPN; CDR2 reads SVGIG (reference sequence). The CDR3 sequence is 13 residues long. DNA for the CDR3: TGTACCTGGAGTGTTGCAGGAAACTATGGCTACACCTTC. Protein product: CTWSVAGNYGYTF. Complete variable domain (other parts from reference TRBV30 and TRBJ1-2): SQTIHQWPATLVQPVGSPLSLECTVEGTSNPNLYWYRQAAGRGLQLLFYSVGIGQISSEVPQNLSASRPQDRQFILSSKKLLLSDSGFYLCTWSVAGNYGYTFGSGTRLTVV.

J is TRBJ1-1 and V is TRBV12-5; possibly TRBD1 for D (6 bases). Germline values: CDR1 LGHNT, CDR2 FRNRAP. This CDR3 has 18 residues. The germline V and J ends were trimmed by 1 base and 0 bases, with 18 bases remaining between them. This CDR3 is CASGLGGLGGPMNTEAFF. As DNA, the CDR3 is TGTGCTAGTGGTTTGGGAGGGTTAGGGGGGCCTATGAACACTGAAGCTTTCTTT. The complete variable domain, with remaining parts taken from reference TRBV12-5 and TRBJ1-1, reads DARVTQTPRHKVTEMGQEVTMRCQPILGHNTVFWYRQTMMQGLELLAYFRNRAPLDDSGMPKDRFSAEMPDATLATLKIQPSEPRDSAVYFCASGLGGLGGPMNTEAFFGQGTRLTVV.

The genes are TRBV4-1 and TRBJ2-7; 7 nucleotides agree with TRBD2. The trim removed 1 base at V and 3 bases at J, leaving 3 bases unmatched. This CDR3 is 14 amino acids long. Germline assignment: CDR1 MGHRA and CDR2 YSYEKL. Here the CDR3 DNA reads TGCGCCAGCAGCCAAGTCAGCGGGATCTACGAGCAGTACTTC. Its translation: CASSQVSGIYEQYF.

V usage is TRBV6-1 and J usage is TRBJ2-7, with 8 bases matching TRBD1. The CDR3 is 16 amino acids. Trimming took 2 bases from V and 4 from J; bases not matched to a gene: 10. CDR1 and CDR2 from the germline V gene are MNHNS and SASEGT. In DNA, the CDR3 is TGTGCCAGCAGTGAAATGCCCAGGGGGCGCTTATACGAGCAGTACTTC. This encodes CASSEMPRGRLYEQYF.

The V and J genes are TRBV7-2 and TRBJ2-2; unclear D gene. Between the trimmed V and J ends, which lost 3 bases and 7 bases, there was a span of 12 bases. Germline lookup yields CDR1 SGHTA and CDR2 FQGNSA. CDR3 length: 14 amino acids. CDR3 sequence reads: CASSFSRQVGELFF. The CDR3 bases are TGTGCCAGCAGCTTCTCCCGCCAGGTCGGGGAGCTGTTTTTT.